The clone carrying this T cell receptor (beta chain) was counted at least ten times. What it recognizes is unknown. The CDR3 has 16 amino acids. Trimming took 2 bases from V and 4 from J; bases not matched to a gene: 4. Germline CDR1 reads SGHTA; CDR2 reads FQGNSA. The authors produced TCR alpha and TCR beta cDNA libraries with sample barcodes and UMIs by 5'RACE using constant-segment primers. Each CDR3 protein is one row after TCRdb ran MiXCR on the 5' RACE reads. The table lists 140,000 or so distinct CDR3 sequences, about 6.1% of them singletons. The sample belongs to a study of T-cell memory formation after mild COVID-19. Study-level points and caveats: Pre-infection memory contained some responding clones, which suggested that cross-reactive memory had joined. Balance between CD4 and CD8 was seen in clones contracting day 15 to 85, and a CD4+ lean was seen in later expanders.

This sequence joins TRBV7-2 and TRBJ2-2; 10 bases agree with TRBD2. Sequences were obtained from PBMCs or a T cell subset sorted from them (not recorded which). This clonotype was sampled from an adult woman who had mild COVID-19 (a few samples of this study predate the infection). Cell type and time point are not known. The CDR3 spells CASSLLLAGFTGELFF. As DNA, the CDR3 is TGTGCCAGCAGCTTACTACTAGCGGGGTTCACCGGGGAGCTGTTTTTT.